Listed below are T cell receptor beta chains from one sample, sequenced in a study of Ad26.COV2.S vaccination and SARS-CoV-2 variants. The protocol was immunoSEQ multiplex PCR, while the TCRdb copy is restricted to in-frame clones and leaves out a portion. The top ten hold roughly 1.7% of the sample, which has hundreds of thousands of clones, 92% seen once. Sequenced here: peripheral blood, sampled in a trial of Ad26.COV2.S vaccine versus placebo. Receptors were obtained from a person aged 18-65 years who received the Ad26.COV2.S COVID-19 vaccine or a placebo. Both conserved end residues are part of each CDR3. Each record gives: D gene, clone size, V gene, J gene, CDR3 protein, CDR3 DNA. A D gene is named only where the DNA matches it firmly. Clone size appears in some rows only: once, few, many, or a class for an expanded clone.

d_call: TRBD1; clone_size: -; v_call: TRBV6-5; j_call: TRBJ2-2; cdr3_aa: CASSYSGTGTGELFF; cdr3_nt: TGTGCCAGCAGTTATTCCGGGACAGGGACCGGGGAGCTGTTTTTT
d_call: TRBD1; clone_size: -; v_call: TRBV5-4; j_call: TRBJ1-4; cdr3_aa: CASSWTGGDEKLFF; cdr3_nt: TGTGCCAGCAGCTGGACAGGGGGCGATGAAAAACTGTTTTTT
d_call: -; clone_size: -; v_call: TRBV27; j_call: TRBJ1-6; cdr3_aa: CASMTGRGYNSPLHF; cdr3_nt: TGTGCCAGCATGACGGGGCGGGGTTATAATTCACCCCTCCACTTT
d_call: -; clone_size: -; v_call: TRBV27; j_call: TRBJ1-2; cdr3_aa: CASSPGPLVLGGYTF; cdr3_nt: TGTGCCAGCAGTCCAGGACCTCTTGTGTTGGGTGGCTACACCTTC
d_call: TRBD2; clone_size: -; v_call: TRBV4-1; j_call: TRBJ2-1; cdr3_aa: CASSQAQRGGSSYNEQFF; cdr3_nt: TGCGCCAGCAGCCAAGCGCAGCGGGGGGGTAGCTCCTACAATGAGCAGTTCTTC
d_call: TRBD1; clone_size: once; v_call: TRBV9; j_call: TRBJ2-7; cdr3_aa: CASSGTGGLREQYF; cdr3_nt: TGTGCCAGCAGCGGGACAGGGGGCTTAAGGGAGCAGTACTTC
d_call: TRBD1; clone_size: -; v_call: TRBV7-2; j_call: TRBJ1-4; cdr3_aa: CASSPRDRGFEKLFF; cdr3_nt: TGTGCCAGCAGCCCCCGGGACAGGGGGTTTGAAAAACTGTTTTTT
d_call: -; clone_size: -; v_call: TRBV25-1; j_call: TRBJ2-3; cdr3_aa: CASSESYSTDTQYF; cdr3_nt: TGTGCCAGCAGTGAATCTTACAGCACAGATACGCAGTATTTT
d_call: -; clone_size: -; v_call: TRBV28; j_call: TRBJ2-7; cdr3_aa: CASSLFPGPLNF; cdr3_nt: TGTGCCAGCAGTTTATTTCCGGGGCCGCTGAACTTC
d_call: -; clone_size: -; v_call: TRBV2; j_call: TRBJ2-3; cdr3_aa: CASTGRSLTLGIDTQYF; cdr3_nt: TGTGCCAGCACCGGTCGTTCGTTGACACTAGGAATAGATACGCAGTATTTT
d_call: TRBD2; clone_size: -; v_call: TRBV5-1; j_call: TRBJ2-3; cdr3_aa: CASSLGLTSLDTQYF; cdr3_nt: TGCGCCAGCAGCTTGGGGCTGACTAGCTTGGATACGCAGTATTTT
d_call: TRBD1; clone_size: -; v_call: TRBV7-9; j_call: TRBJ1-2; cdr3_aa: CASSLAGTGNYGYTF; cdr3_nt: TGTGCCAGCAGCTTAGCGGGGACAGGGAACTATGGCTACACCTTC
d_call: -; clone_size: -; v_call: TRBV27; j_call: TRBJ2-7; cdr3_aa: CASSILGPTGISEQYF; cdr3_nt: TGTGCCAGCAGCATTTTAGGACCAACCGGTATAAGCGAGCAGTACTTC
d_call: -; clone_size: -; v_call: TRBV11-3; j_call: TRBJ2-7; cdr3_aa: CASSRTTGNEQYF; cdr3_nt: TGTGCCAGCAGCCGAACGACAGGTAACGAGCAGTACTTC
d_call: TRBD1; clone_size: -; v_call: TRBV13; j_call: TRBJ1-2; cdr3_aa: CASSLGPIGQGEGYTF; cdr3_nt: TGTGCCAGCAGCTTAGGTCCCATTGGACAGGGGGAAGGCTACACCTTC
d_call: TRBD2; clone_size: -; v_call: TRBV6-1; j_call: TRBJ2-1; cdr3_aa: CASSEQAGGFPHNEQFF; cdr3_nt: TGTGCCAGCAGTGAGCAGGCGGGGGGGTTCCCCCACAATGAGCAGTTCTTC
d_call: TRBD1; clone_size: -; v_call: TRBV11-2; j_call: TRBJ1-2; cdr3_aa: CASSSWTGTDGYTF; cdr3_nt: TGTGCCAGCAGCTCCTGGACAGGGACAGATGGCTACACCTTC
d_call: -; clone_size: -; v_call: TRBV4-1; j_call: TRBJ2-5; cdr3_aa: CASSQDELGDQYF; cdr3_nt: TGCGCCAGCAGCCAAGATGAGTTGGGGGACCAGTACTTC
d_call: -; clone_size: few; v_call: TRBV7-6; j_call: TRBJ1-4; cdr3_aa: CASSSPQGEEKLFF; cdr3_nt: TGTGCCAGCAGCTCCCCCCAGGGTGAGGAAAAACTGTTTTTT
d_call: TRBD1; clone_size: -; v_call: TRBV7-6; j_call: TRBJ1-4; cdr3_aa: CASSFGTGINEKLFF; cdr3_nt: TGTGCCAGCAGCTTCGGGACAGGGATTAATGAAAAACTGTTTTTT
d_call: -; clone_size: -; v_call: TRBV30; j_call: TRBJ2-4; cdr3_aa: CAWSYVDGNIQYF; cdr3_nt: TGTGCCTGGAGTTACGTGGATGGAAACATTCAGTACTTC
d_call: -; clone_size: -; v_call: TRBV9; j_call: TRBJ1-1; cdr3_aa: CASSANTGLTEAFF; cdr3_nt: TGTGCCAGCAGTGCTAACACGGGCCTTACTGAAGCTTTCTTT
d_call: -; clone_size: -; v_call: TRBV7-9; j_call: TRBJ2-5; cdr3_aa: CASSTPNGGETQYF; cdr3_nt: TGTGCCAGCAGCACTCCGAATGGCGGGGAGACCCAGTACTTC